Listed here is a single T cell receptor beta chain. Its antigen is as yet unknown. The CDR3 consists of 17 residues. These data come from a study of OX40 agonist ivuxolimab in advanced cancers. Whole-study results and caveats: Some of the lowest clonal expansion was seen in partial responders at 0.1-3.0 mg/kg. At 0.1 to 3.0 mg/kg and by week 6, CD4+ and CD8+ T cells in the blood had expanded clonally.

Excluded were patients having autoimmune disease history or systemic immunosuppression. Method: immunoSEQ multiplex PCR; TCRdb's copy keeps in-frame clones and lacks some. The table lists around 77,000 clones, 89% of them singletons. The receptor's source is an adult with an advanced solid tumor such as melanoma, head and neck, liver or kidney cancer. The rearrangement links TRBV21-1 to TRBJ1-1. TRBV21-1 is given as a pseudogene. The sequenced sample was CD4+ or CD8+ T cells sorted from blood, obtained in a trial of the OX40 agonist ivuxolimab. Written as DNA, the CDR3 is TGTGCCAGCAGCAAAGCCCTATCTGGGAGGGCGGGCACTGAAGCTTTCTTT. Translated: CASSKALSGRAGTEAFF.